The rows below give T cell receptor beta chains drawn from one sample of a study of blood T cell repertoires in COVID-19. Only in-frame clones appear in the TCRdb table, and some are missing; sequencing was by immunoSEQ multiplex PCR. The data show 98,000 or so clones, with around 82% seen just once and 4.8% held by the top ten. Source material: peripheral blood. The receptors derive from a man in his fifties or sixties with acute or convalescent COVID-19. The CDR3 runs from the conserved cysteine through the conserved F or W. A D gene is named only where the DNA matches it firmly. Clone size, where shown, is once, few, many, or a class for clones that have expanded.

D gene: -
J gene: TRBJ1-1
clone size: -
V gene: TRBV28
CDR3 DNA: TGTGCCAGCAGCTCGGGACTGACGAACACTGAAGCTTTCTTT
CDR3 protein: CASSSGLTNTEAFF

D gene: TRBD1
J gene: TRBJ2-2
clone size: -
V gene: TRBV18
CDR3 DNA: TGTGCCAGCTCACCAGGGAAGGGGGCTTACACCGGGGAGCTGTTTTTT
CDR3 protein: CASSPGKGAYTGELFF

D gene: TRBD2
J gene: TRBJ2-7
clone size: -
V gene: TRBV11-2
CDR3 DNA: TGTGCCAGCAGCCCCAGACTAGCGGGGACCTACGAGCAGTACTTC
CDR3 protein: CASSPRLAGTYEQYF

D gene: -
J gene: TRBJ1-1
clone size: -
V gene: TRBV6-5
CDR3 DNA: TGTGCCAGCAGTCCCCGGGAGCGTGAAGCTTTCTTT
CDR3 protein: CASSPREREAFF

D gene: TRBD2
J gene: TRBJ2-7
clone size: -
V gene: TRBV7-9
CDR3 DNA: TGTGCCAGCAGCTTAGGTGGGGCGGGAGGGCCTAACGAGCAGTACTTC
CDR3 protein: CASSLGGAGGPNEQYF

D gene: TRBD1
J gene: TRBJ1-4
clone size: -
V gene: TRBV11-3
CDR3 DNA: TGTGCCAGCAGCTTAGGAACAGGGGGACGGGAACTGTTTTTT
CDR3 protein: CASSLGTGGRELFF

D gene: TRBD1
J gene: TRBJ2-7
clone size: -
V gene: TRBV6-5
CDR3 DNA: TGTGCCAGCAGTTACTCCACCGGGACAGGGTTCTACGAGCAGTACTTC
CDR3 protein: CASSYSTGTGFYEQYF

D gene: -
J gene: TRBJ1-2
clone size: -
V gene: TRBV6-5
CDR3 DNA: TGTGCCAGCAGTTACTCTACCTCACAGGGCTATGGCTACACCTTC
CDR3 protein: CASSYSTSQGYGYTF

D gene: -
J gene: TRBJ2-7
clone size: -
V gene: TRBV29-1
CDR3 DNA: TGCAGCGTTGCCAGGGCCCCATACGAGCAGTACTTC
CDR3 protein: CSVARAPYEQYF

D gene: -
J gene: TRBJ1-6
clone size: -
V gene: TRBV5-1
CDR3 DNA: TGCGCCAGCAGATCCCAGGGATTGAATAATTCACCCCTCCACTTT
CDR3 protein: CASRSQGLNNSPLHF

D gene: -
J gene: TRBJ1-5
clone size: -
V gene: TRBV5-1
CDR3 DNA: TGCGCCAGCACCCCCGCCCCGGGAAATCAGCCCCAGCATTTT
CDR3 protein: CASTPAPGNQPQHF

D gene: -
J gene: TRBJ1-6
clone size: -
V gene: TRBV19
CDR3 DNA: TGTGCCAGTAGTATAGGAGGGGAGGGCCGTTCACCCCTCCACTTT
CDR3 protein: CASSIGGEGRSPLHF

D gene: TRBD2
J gene: TRBJ2-1
clone size: -
V gene: TRBV9
CDR3 DNA: TGTGCCAGCAGCGTAGGTGGTAGCGGGGACTACAATGAGCAGTTCTTC
CDR3 protein: CASSVGGSGDYNEQFF

D gene: TRBD1
J gene: TRBJ1-2
clone size: -
V gene: TRBV3-1/TRBV3-2
CDR3 DNA: TGTGCCAGCAGCCAGGAGGGGGCACGAGGCTACACCTTC
CDR3 protein: CASSQEGARGYTF

D gene: TRBD2
J gene: TRBJ2-2
clone size: -
V gene: TRBV27
CDR3 DNA: TGTGCCAGCAGTAAACCCGCGACTAGCGGGATGTCCGGGGAGCTGTTTTTT
CDR3 protein: CASSKPATSGMSGELFF

D gene: TRBD1
J gene: TRBJ1-3
clone size: -
V gene: TRBV7-3
CDR3 DNA: TGTGCCAGCAGCTCTCACAGGGGGCCTGGAAACACCATATATTTT
CDR3 protein: CASSSHRGPGNTIYF

D gene: -
J gene: TRBJ2-7
clone size: few
V gene: TRBV6-2/TRBV6-3
CDR3 DNA: TGTGCCAGCAGTTACCAAAACTCCTACGAGCAGTACTTC
CDR3 protein: CASSYQNSYEQYF

D gene: TRBD1
J gene: TRBJ1-4
clone size: -
V gene: TRBV7-2
CDR3 DNA: TGTGCCAGCAGCTTAGACAGCCTCCGGGACAGTTGGGATGAAAAACTGTTTTTT
CDR3 protein: CASSLDSLRDSWDEKLFF

D gene: -
J gene: TRBJ2-7
clone size: -
V gene: TRBV10-3
CDR3 DNA: TGTGCCATTCGACAGGCCGCTATCTACGAGCAGTACTTC
CDR3 protein: CAIRQAAIYEQYF

D gene: TRBD1
J gene: TRBJ1-5
clone size: -
V gene: TRBV19
CDR3 DNA: TGTGCCAGTAGTATCACCCGGGACAGCGTGGGGAGTCAGCCCCAGCATTTT
CDR3 protein: CASSITRDSVGSQPQHF

D gene: -
J gene: TRBJ1-4
clone size: -
V gene: TRBV28
CDR3 DNA: TGTGCCAGCAGTTCCTGGACAGCAGCAACTAATGAAAAACTGTTTTTT
CDR3 protein: CASSSWTAATNEKLFF

D gene: -
J gene: TRBJ1-2
clone size: -
V gene: TRBV6-5
CDR3 DNA: TGTGCCAGCTTAGGACAGCCGAACTATGGCTACACCTTC
CDR3 protein: CASLGQPNYGYTF

D gene: -
J gene: TRBJ2-7
clone size: -
V gene: TRBV7-3
CDR3 DNA: TGTGCCAGCAGCCGGACAGCCTTGTCCTACGAGCAGTACTTC
CDR3 protein: CASSRTALSYEQYF

D gene: TRBD1
J gene: TRBJ1-4
clone size: -
V gene: TRBV30
CDR3 DNA: TGTGCCTGGAGTGTTACAGGGGCTAATGAAAAACTGTTTTTT
CDR3 protein: CAWSVTGANEKLFF

D gene: -
J gene: TRBJ1-2
clone size: -
V gene: TRBV24-1
CDR3 DNA: TGTGCCACCAGTGATAAGGGAGCTAACTATGGCTACACCTTC
CDR3 protein: CATSDKGANYGYTF

D gene: TRBD1
J gene: TRBJ2-7
clone size: few
V gene: TRBV20-1
CDR3 DNA: TGCAGTGCCAGTCCGGGACAGGGGGCTTACGAGCAGTACTTC
CDR3 protein: CSASPGQGAYEQYF

D gene: -
J gene: TRBJ2-3
clone size: -
V gene: TRBV28
CDR3 DNA: TGTGCCAGCAGTCTACTAGCAGATACGCAGTATTTT
CDR3 protein: CASSLLADTQYF

D gene: TRBD1
J gene: TRBJ1-6
clone size: -
V gene: TRBV18
CDR3 DNA: TGTGCCAGCTCACCGTCCGAGGGGACAGGACTCAATTCACCCCTCCACTTT
CDR3 protein: CASSPSEGTGLNSPLHF

D gene: -
J gene: TRBJ2-5
clone size: -
V gene: TRBV7-2
CDR3 DNA: TGTGCCAGCAGCTTATTGGCGGCTGGGGAGACCCAGTACTTC
CDR3 protein: CASSLLAAGETQYF

D gene: -
J gene: TRBJ2-3
clone size: -
V gene: TRBV7-3
CDR3 DNA: TGTGCCAGCAGCTTAAAGGTTGCGGGCACAGATACGCAGTATTTT
CDR3 protein: CASSLKVAGTDTQYF

D gene: -
J gene: TRBJ2-3
clone size: -
V gene: TRBV12-3/TRBV12-4
CDR3 DNA: TGTGCCAGCAGCCCCAGGCGCACAGATACGCAGTATTTT
CDR3 protein: CASSPRRTDTQYF

D gene: TRBD2
J gene: TRBJ2-5
clone size: -
V gene: TRBV5-1
CDR3 DNA: TGCGCCAGCAGCCAAGGACTAGCGGGGGTGATAGAGACCCAGTACTTC
CDR3 protein: CASSQGLAGVIETQYF

D gene: -
J gene: TRBJ1-3
clone size: -
V gene: TRBV6-2/TRBV6-3
CDR3 DNA: TGTGCCAGCAGTTACTCTTCAGATCTGGGAAACACCATATATTTT
CDR3 protein: CASSYSSDLGNTIYF

D gene: TRBD2
J gene: TRBJ2-3
clone size: -
V gene: TRBV9
CDR3 DNA: TGTGCCAGCAGCGTAGTCCGGGGGGTAGGAAGAGATACGCAGTATTTT
CDR3 protein: CASSVVRGVGRDTQYF

D gene: TRBD2
J gene: TRBJ2-2
clone size: -
V gene: TRBV9
CDR3 DNA: TGTGCCAGCAGCGCCCAACCTGGTAGCGGGGTGAACACCGGGGAGCTGTTTTTT
CDR3 protein: CASSAQPGSGVNTGELFF

D gene: -
J gene: TRBJ2-7
clone size: few
V gene: TRBV2
CDR3 DNA: TGTGCCAGCAGTGAAGTGAGGGGGGGCTCCTACGAGCAGTACTTC
CDR3 protein: CASSEVRGGSYEQYF

D gene: TRBD2
J gene: TRBJ2-5
clone size: -
V gene: TRBV7-9
CDR3 DNA: TGTGCCAGCAGCTCTAGGGGACTAGTAGGGTTAGAGACCCAGTACTTC
CDR3 protein: CASSSRGLVGLETQYF

D gene: -
J gene: TRBJ1-2
clone size: -
V gene: TRBV2
CDR3 DNA: TGTGCCAGCAGTGAAGAGGGGTTCAACTATGGCTACACCTTC
CDR3 protein: CASSEEGFNYGYTF

D gene: TRBD1
J gene: TRBJ2-2
clone size: once
V gene: TRBV27
CDR3 DNA: TGTGCCAGCAGTGCCCCCGGGACAGGGAAACTCGGGGAGCTGTTTTTT
CDR3 protein: CASSAPGTGKLGELFF

D gene: -
J gene: TRBJ1-3
clone size: -
V gene: TRBV28
CDR3 DNA: TGTGCCAGCAGTCTCCTAGGGGGTGAAAACACCATATATTTT
CDR3 protein: CASSLLGGENTIYF

D gene: TRBD1
J gene: TRBJ1-3
clone size: -
V gene: TRBV11-3
CDR3 DNA: TGTGCCAGCAGCTCTCGGACAGGTCCTGGAAACACCATATATTTT
CDR3 protein: CASSSRTGPGNTIYF

D gene: -
J gene: TRBJ2-5
clone size: once
V gene: TRBV24-1
CDR3 DNA: TGTGCCACCAGTGATGGGTCGGGGGGCGGCGAGACCCAGTACTTC
CDR3 protein: CATSDGSGGGETQYF

D gene: TRBD1
J gene: TRBJ1-3
clone size: -
V gene: TRBV19
CDR3 DNA: TGTGCCAGTACCCCGACAGGGACGCGCCAAAACACCATATATTTT
CDR3 protein: CASTPTGTRQNTIYF